This T cell receptor (beta chain) was identified during a study of blood T cells in healthy people across ages. Study results and limitations: Across the age range, TCR beta diversity per million T cells fell in a roughly linear way. CMV status of donors was unknown, possibly confounding expanded clonotype changes. It was not possible, with unsorted PBMCs, to conclusively compare naive and antigen-experienced cells.

Germline V CDR1 and CDR2: MNHNY, SVGAGI (reference sequence). Trimming shortened V by 2 bases and J by 0 bases, and 8 bases separated the two germline ends. The CDR3 covers 15 residues. This clonotype was counted many times. The antigen remains undetermined. Alongside a J-beta primer mix, a sample-barcoded 5' primer served in a second PCR lasting 7 to 11 cycles. Tags on each cDNA molecule came from a template-switch adaptor with 12 random nucleotides. TCRdb recomputed calls from the 5' RACE reads with MiXCR, one row per CDR3 protein. The data hold some 640,000 distinct CDR3 sequences, with approximately 30% observed a single time.

What was sequenced was blood. This rearrangement joins TRBV6-6 to TRBJ2-4; TRBD2 is a possible D gene (6 bases). The source is a woman over 75 in good health. CDR3 in amino acids: CASSYPGRAKNIQYF. CDR3 DNA sequence: TGTGCCAGCAGTTACCCCGGGAGAGCCAAAAACATTCAGTACTTC.